Each of the 16 T cell receptor beta chains below was sequenced from the same sample in a study of cytomegalovirus exposure and HLA in healthy donors. The PCR ran on 60 Vbeta and 13 Jbeta primers. Repertoires were generated with immunoSEQ multiplex PCR, while TCRdb's copy carries only in-frame clones and drops some. The table lists about 220,000 clones, around 75% of them singletons. The sequencing sample was made of PBMCs. The receptors come from a woman aged 25 to 39 in good health and CMV-seronegative.

The genes are TRBV5-4 and TRBJ1-3; 8 bases are shared with TRBD1. This CDR3 region has 15 residues. CDR1 is SGHNT, CDR2 YYREEE, per germline (reference sequence). With V trimmed by 1 base and J by 0 bases, 0 bases remained unmatched. CDR3 coding DNA: TGTGCCAGCAGCTTGACAGGGGGCTCTGGAAACACCATATATTTT. The encoded protein is CASSLTGGSGNTIYF.

This clone was found once. The chain has TRBV19 and TRBJ2-7; TRBD1 matches 7 bases. The length of the CDR3 is 14 residues. CDR1 LNHDA and CDR2 SQIVND come from the germline V gene (reference sequence). With 6 bases clipped from V and 4 bases from J, the junction kept 9 bases outside the gene matches. DNA of the CDR3: TGTGCCAGTAGCCAAAGAGGGGGCCAGTACGAGCAGTACTTC. This codes for CASSQRGGQYEQYF.

The chain uses TRBV6-5 and TRBJ1-1; D gene uncertain. V lost 0 bases, J lost 4 bases, and 6 bases lay in between. CDR1 and CDR2 (germline): MNHEY, SVGAGI. The CDR3 is 13 residues long. The CDR3 spells CASSYSSITEAFF. The CDR3 coding sequence is TGTGCCAGCAGTTACTCGAGTATCACTGAAGCTTTCTTT.

The chain joins TRBV18 to TRBJ2-5, with D perhaps matching TRBD2 (6 bases). The J call may be incorrect, as the DNA end agrees better with TRBJ2-7. The CDR3 totals 15 residues. The germline CDR1 and CDR2 sequences are KGHSH and LQKENI. The CDR3 reads CASSPPGTGAYEQYF. In DNA, the CDR3 is TGTGCCAGCTCACCTCCCGGGACTGGTGCCTACGAGCAGTACTTC.

The V and J genes are TRBV5-1 and TRBJ1-1, with a weak D call TRBD1 (5 bases). V shed 5 bases and J shed 3 bases, with 11 bases lying between them. The CDR3 is 13 amino acids. In germline, CDR1 is SGHRS, CDR2 YFSETQ. CDR3: CASRGTGDTEAFF. In nucleotides, the CDR3 is TGCGCCAGCAGGGGAACGGGGGACACTGAAGCTTTCTTT.

V and J are TRBV4-2 and TRBJ1-5; weak D call: TRBD1 (6 bases). Germline values: CDR1 LGHNA, CDR2 YNFKEQ. The CDR3 spans 16 residues. Trimming shortened V by 3 bases and J by 4 bases, and 16 bases separated the two germline ends. CDR3 nucleotide sequence: TGTGCCAGCAGCCACGACTCGAGGGGGAAGAATCAGCCCCAGCATTTT. Translation: CASSHDSRGKNQPQHF.

This chain links TRBV5-1 with TRBJ1-2, with D uncertain. CDR1 is SGHRS, CDR2 YFSETQ, per germline. This CDR3 is built from 14 residues. V gave up 1 base and J gave up 10 bases, with 17 bases separating them. CDR3 coding DNA: TGCGCCAGCAGCTTGTTACCCAGGCCCTTCGACTACACCTTC. Amino acid sequence: CASSLLPRPFDYTF.

The chain employs TRBV19 and TRBJ1-2; no definite D call. The V end was cut by 6 bases, the J end by 4 bases, with 12 bases between. The germline gives CDR1 LNHDA, CDR2 SQIVND (reference sequence). The CDR3 extends over 13 amino acids. CDR3 coding DNA: TGTGCCAGTAGCGCCGTGGGAGGCTATGGCTACACCTTC. Translation: CASSAVGGYGYTF.

This clone was counted a few times. This same CDR3 is encoded by further DNA sequences in the sample. The V call is TRBV30, the J call TRBJ1-1; D perhaps matches TRBD1 (6 bases). The CDR3 sequence is 15 residues long. Germline values: CDR1 GTSNPN, CDR2 SVGIG (reference sequence). V was shortened by 0 bases and J by 8 bases, with 19 bases between the two germline ends. The CDR3 bases are TGTGCCTGGAGTGTAGGGACCCAGTTGGGGGCGGAAGCTTTCTTT. This encodes CAWSVGTQLGAEAFF.

V and J are TRBV5-1 and TRBJ1-6, with TRBD1 matching over 7 bases. V was pared by 0 bases and J by 12 bases, with 9 bases of the junction left unmatched. The CDR3 extends over 15 amino acids. Germline V lookup: CDR1 SGHRS, CDR2 YFSETQ. Here the CDR3 reads CASSLEGQGGGPLHF. The CDR3 DNA is TGCGCCAGCAGCTTGGAGGGGCAGGGGGGAGGACCCCTCCACTTT.

The chain is built from TRBV11-2 and TRBJ2-5, with unresolved D. This CDR3 is 13 amino acids long. Trimming left V 0 bases short and J 2 bases short, with 4 bases between. The germline V gene has CDR1 SGHAT and CDR2 FQNNGV. This CDR3 is CASSLDRQETQYF. The DNA of the CDR3 is TGTGCCAGCAGCTTAGACAGGCAAGAGACCCAGTACTTC.

The chain is built from TRBV27 and TRBJ2-3, with D unresolved. Per the germline V gene, CDR1 is MNHEY and CDR2 is SMNVEV (reference sequence). V was clipped by 3 bases and J by 0 bases, with 7 bases between them. This CDR3 comprises 14 residues. The CDR3 region is CASSFSGSTDTQYF. The CDR3 nucleotides are TGTGCCAGCAGTTTCTCCGGGAGCACAGATACGCAGTATTTT.

The V call is TRBV2, the J call TRBJ1-5; D is perhaps TRBD1 (5 bases). This CDR3 is built from 16 residues. Germline CDR1 is SNHLY and CDR2 is FYNNEI. Deletions cut 3 bases from V and 1 base from J, with 13 bases between. The CDR3 DNA reads TGTGCCAGCAGTGAGGGGGTGGGGGGGAGCAATCAGCCCCAGCATTTT. It encodes CASSEGVGGSNQPQHF.

The chain couples TRBV29-1 to TRBJ1-1; D ambiguous. Trimming left V 0 bases short and J 3 bases short, with 8 bases between. The CDR3 has 13 amino acids. Germline V gene data show CDR1 as SQVTM and CDR2 as ANQGSEA. This CDR3 reads CSVEEGRDTEAFF. CDR3 nucleotide sequence: TGCAGCGTTGAAGAAGGGAGGGACACTGAAGCTTTCTTT. The complete variable domain, with remaining parts taken from reference TRBV29-1 and TRBJ1-1, reads SAVISQKPSRDICQRGTSLTIQCQVDSQVTMMFWYRQQPGQSLTLIATANQGSEATYESGFVIDKFPISRPNLTFSTLTVSNMSPEDSSIYLCSVEEGRDTEAFFGQGTRLTVV.

With respect to this clone: A read error may account for a junction end that differs from germline. The chain carries TRBV5-6 and TRBJ2-4; 9 bases match TRBD2. The CDR3 has 14 amino acids. Germline V gene data show CDR1 as SGHDT and CDR2 as YYEEEE. The CDR3, as DNA: TGTGCCAGCAGGACCTCGGGACTAGCACCAAAACTTCACTTC. Translating gives CASRTSGLAPKLHF.

The gene calls are TRBV6-6 and TRBJ1-3; D call uncertain. V was cut by 4 bases and J by 1 base, with 5 bases left in between. The CDR3 is 13 residues long. Per the germline V gene, CDR1 is MNHNY and CDR2 is SVGAGI (reference sequence). The CDR3 DNA follows: TGTGCCAGCAGTTCCCCTTCTGGAAACACCATATATTTT. Translating it yields CASSSPSGNTIYF.